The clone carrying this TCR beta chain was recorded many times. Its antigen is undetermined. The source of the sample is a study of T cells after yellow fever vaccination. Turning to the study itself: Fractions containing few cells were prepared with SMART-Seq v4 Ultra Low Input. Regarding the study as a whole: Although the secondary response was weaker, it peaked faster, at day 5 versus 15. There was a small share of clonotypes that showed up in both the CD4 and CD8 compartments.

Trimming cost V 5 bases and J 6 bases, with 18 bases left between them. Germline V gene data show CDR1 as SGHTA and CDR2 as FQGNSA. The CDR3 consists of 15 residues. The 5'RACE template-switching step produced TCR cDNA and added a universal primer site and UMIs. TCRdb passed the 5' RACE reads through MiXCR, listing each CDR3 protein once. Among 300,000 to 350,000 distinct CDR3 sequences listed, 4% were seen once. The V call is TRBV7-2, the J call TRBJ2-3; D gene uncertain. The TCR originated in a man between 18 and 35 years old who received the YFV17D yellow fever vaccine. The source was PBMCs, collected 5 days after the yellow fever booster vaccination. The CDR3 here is CASSPTPAWPDTQYF. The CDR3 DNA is TGTGCCAGCAGCCCCACGCCCGCCTGGCCGGATACGCAGTATTTT.